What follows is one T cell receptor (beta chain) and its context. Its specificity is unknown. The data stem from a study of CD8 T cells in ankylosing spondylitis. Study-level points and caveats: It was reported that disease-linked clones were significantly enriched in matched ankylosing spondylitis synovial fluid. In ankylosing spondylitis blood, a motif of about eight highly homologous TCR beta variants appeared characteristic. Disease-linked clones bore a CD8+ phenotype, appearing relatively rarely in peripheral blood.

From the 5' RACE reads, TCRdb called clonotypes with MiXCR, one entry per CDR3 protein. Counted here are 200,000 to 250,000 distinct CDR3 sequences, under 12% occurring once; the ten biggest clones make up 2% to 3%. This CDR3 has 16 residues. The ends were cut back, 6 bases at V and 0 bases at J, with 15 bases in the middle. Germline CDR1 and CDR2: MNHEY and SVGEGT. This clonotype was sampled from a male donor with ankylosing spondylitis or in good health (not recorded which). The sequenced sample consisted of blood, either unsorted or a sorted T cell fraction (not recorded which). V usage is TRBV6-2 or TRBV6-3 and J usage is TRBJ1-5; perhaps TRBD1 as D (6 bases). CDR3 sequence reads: CASSFGTMNSNQPQHF. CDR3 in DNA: TGTGCCAGCAGCTTCGGGACAATGAATAGCAATCAGCCCCAGCATTTT.